The following is a T cell receptor beta chain sequence with its context. TCRdb keeps only in-frame clones here, not all; method: immunoSEQ multiplex PCR. The sample lists approximately 70,000 clones, 93% seen once, with around 4.5% in the top ten. The sequenced material came from PBMCs. The sequence derives from a man aged 40-50 years with rheumatoid arthritis.

The CDR3 DNA is TGTGCCACCCGAAAGGGGGGGGTTTCACCCCTCCACTTT. Amino acid sequence: CATRKGGVSPLHF. The chain has TRBV12-3 or TRBV12-4 and TRBJ1-6, with TRBD1 as a possible D gene (6 bases). CDR3 length: 13 residues. Trimming took 10 bases from V and 9 from J, leaving 16 bases between them.